This entry lists 10 T cell receptor beta chains sequenced from one sample in a study of shared clonotypes between healthy human individuals. Naive CD8 populations comprised CD45RO-negative cells positively selected for CCR7, excluding terminally differentiated effector memory CD45RA+ cells. TCRdb's copy holds only in-frame clones and misses some; the assay was immunoSEQ multiplex PCR. The profile shows 800,000 or so clones, about 96% of them singletons. Source material: naive CD8+ T cells sorted from blood. The receptors come from a man aged 30 to 39 in good health.

J is TRBJ1-2 and V is TRBV9; TRBD1 aligns across 10 bases. This CDR3 has 15 residues. J was trimmed by 6 bases and V by 0 bases; bases with no gene match: 5. Germline loops: CDR1 SGDLS, CDR2 YYNGEE. In nucleotides, the CDR3 is TGTGCCAGCAGCGTAGAGGGACAGGGGAATGATGGCTACACCTTC. Amino acid sequence: CASSVEGQGNDGYTF.

This clone has just one count. This sequence joins TRBV28 and TRBJ2-1; D is perhaps TRBD1 (5 bases). Germline V gene data show CDR1 as MDHEN and CDR2 as SYDVKM. This CDR3 contains 13 residues. V was pared by 8 bases and J by 0 bases, with 8 bases between. CDR3 region: CASGADSYNEQFF. For the CDR3, the DNA is TGTGCCAGCGGGGCAGACTCCTACAATGAGCAGTTCTTC.

This chain uses TRBV13 with TRBJ2-1, with D possibly being TRBD1 (5 bases). Looked up from germline, CDR1 is PRHDT and CDR2 is FYEKMQ (reference sequence). The V gene lost 5 bases and the J gene lost 6 bases, with 14 bases spanning the gap. CDR3 length: 14 amino acids. CDR3 nucleotide sequence: TGTGCCAGCAGCCCACCCGTAGGGGCCAATGAGCAGTTCTTC. It codes for CASSPPVGANEQFF.

This clone was observed a single time. V gene TRBV4-1 combines with J gene TRBJ2-2; D is undetermined. CDR3 length equals 13 residues. V lost 2 bases and J lost 7, with 8 bases in between. CDR1 and CDR2 from the germline V gene are MGHRA and YSYEKL. The CDR3 is CASSQPLSGELFF. CDR3 coding DNA: TGCGCCAGCAGCCAACCTCTAAGCGGGGAGCTGTTTTTT.

The chain carries TRBV7-8 and TRBJ2-7; TRBD2 aligns across 7 bases. CDR1 is SGHVS, CDR2 FQNEAQ, per germline. The ends lost 0 bases at V and 3 bases at J; junction bases unmatched: 8. This CDR3 has 16 amino acids. The CDR3 coding sequence is TGTGCCAGCAGCTTAGCGCGCGGGGGAGCACACTACGAGCAGTACTTC. Translation gives CASSLARGGAHYEQYF.

This clone was seen a handful of times. The gene calls are TRBV7-9 and TRBJ2-1; 7 nucleotides align to TRBD1. The CDR3 totals 15 residues. The V and J ends lost 6 bases and 3 bases, in that order; junction bases with no gene match: 8. The germline V gene encodes CDR1 SEHNR and CDR2 FQNEAQ (reference sequence). The chain's CDR3 is CASSSDRAHYNEQFF. The CDR3 coding sequence is TGTGCCAGCAGTTCCGACAGGGCACACTACAATGAGCAGTTCTTC.

The chain couples TRBV27 to TRBJ2-5, with D perhaps matching TRBD1 or TRBD2 (5 bases each). Germline CDR1 is MNHEY and CDR2 is SMNVEV (reference sequence). CDR3 length equals 16 residues. Trimming removed 5 bases from V and 2 bases from J, with 18 bases in between. The CDR3 nucleotides are TGTGCCAGCAGTCTAGACAGCTCCCGGACTCAAGAGACCCAGTACTTC. Encoded protein: CASSLDSSRTQETQYF.

This chain uses TRBV6-4 with TRBJ2-1; 10 nucleotides match TRBD2. Germline V gene sequence: CDR1 MRHNA, CDR2 SNTAGT. The CDR3 sequence is 14 residues long. The ends lost 4 bases at V and 7 bases at J; junction bases unmatched: 4. The CDR3 DNA reads as TGTGCCAGCAGTGTAGCGGGAGGCCGGAATGAGCAGTTCTTC. Amino acids: CASSVAGGRNEQFF.

The chain uses TRBV10-2 and TRBJ2-1, with D perhaps TRBD1 or TRBD2 (5 bases each). This CDR3 has 15 residues. CDR1 is WSHSY and CDR2 is SAAADI in the germline V gene. Trimming removed 4 bases from V and 3 bases from J, with 13 bases in between. DNA of the CDR3: TGCGCCAGCAGTGTGTACGGGACCGGCTACAATGAGCAGTTCTTC. Protein sequence: CASSVYGTGYNEQFF.

The chain couples TRBV4-2 to TRBJ2-1; TRBD2 matches 12 bases. The CDR3 is 16 amino acids. Germline loops: CDR1 LGHNA, CDR2 YNFKEQ. V gave up 0 bases and J gave up 7 bases; unmatched junction bases: 4. CDR3 coding DNA: TGTGCCAGCAGCCAAGATACGGGACTAGCGGGTAATGAGCAGTTCTTC. Translated, it gives CASSQDTGLAGNEQFF.